Listed below are T cell receptor beta chains from one sample, sequenced in a study of blood T cell repertoires in COVID-19. Clones were sequenced by immunoSEQ multiplex PCR, and TCRdb holds only the in-frame ones, with some missing. This sample has fewer than 300,000 clones, with about 90% found just once. The specimen sequenced was peripheral blood. The receptor set was obtained from a woman aged 50 to 65 with acute or convalescent COVID-19. Each CDR3 is given with its conserved first and last residue. The D gene is left open where the match is weak. Part of the rows lack a size; the others show once, few, many or a class for expanded clones.

clone size	CDR3 length	D gene	V gene	J gene	CDR3 DNA	CDR3 protein
NA	15	TRBD1	TRBV7-9	TRBJ2-7	TGTGCCAGCAGCATCGGGACAGGGCCTTCCTACGAGCAGTACTTC	CASSIGTGPSYEQYF
NA	13	NA	TRBV10-1	TRBJ2-7	TGCGCCACCCCAGCTAGAACACTAGGCGAGCAGTACTTC	CATPARTLGEQYF
NA	14	TRBD2	TRBV19	TRBJ2-3	TGTGCCATTTCTTTAGCGGGAAACACAGATACGCAGTATTTT	CAISLAGNTDTQYF
NA	17	TRBD1	TRBV2	TRBJ2-7	TGTGCCAGCATAATGAAGGGGACAGGGGAGACTGCGGCCGGGAAGTACTTC	CASIMKGTGETAAGKYF
NA	13	TRBD1	TRBV29-1	TRBJ1-2	TGCAGCGTTGGGGATTCCAGGGGGAAGGGCTACACCTTC	CSVGDSRGKGYTF
NA	15	TRBD1	TRBV20-1	TRBJ2-5	TGCAGTGCTAGTTTGGGACAGGGGGTACTCGGGGCCCAGTACTTC	CSASLGQGVLGAQYF
NA	14	TRBD1	TRBV5-1	TRBJ2-7	TGCGCCAGCAGCTTCGGGACAGGGTCTTACGAGCAGTACTTC	CASSFGTGSYEQYF
NA	12	NA	TRBV6-5	TRBJ2-7	TGTGCCAGCAGTCTTCGGGGATACGAGCAGTACTTC	CASSLRGYEQYF
NA	20	TRBD2	TRBV3-1/TRBV3-2	TRBJ2-1	TGTGCCAGCAGCCTCAAACCGGGACTAGCGGGATTTGGGGCTTACAATGAGCAGTTCTTC	CASSLKPGLAGFGAYNEQFF
NA	13	NA	TRBV7-2	TRBJ1-2	TGTGCCAGCAGCTTAGCTGGCAGGGGTGGCTACACCTTC	CASSLAGRGGYTF
NA	15	TRBD1	TRBV28	TRBJ1-1	TGTGCCAGCAGTTACCGCCCACAGGGGGCCCCTGAAGCTTTCTTT	CASSYRPQGAPEAFF
NA	16	TRBD2	TRBV19	TRBJ2-1	TGTGCCAGTAGTATTCAGACTAGCGGGCCAGGTGGTGAGCAGTTCTTC	CASSIQTSGPGGEQFF
NA	18	TRBD1	TRBV19	TRBJ2-5	TGTGCCACCAAGCAGTCGAGGTTCGGGACAGCCTTACAAGAGACCCAGTACTTC	CATKQSRFGTALQETQYF
NA	14	TRBD1	TRBV6-5	TRBJ1-4	TGTGCCAGCAGTTCCACAGGGGCTTCTGAAAAACTGTTTTTT	CASSSTGASEKLFF
NA	15	NA	TRBV5-1	TRBJ1-1	TGCGCCAGCAGCTTGGGGCAGGCTGGGAACACTGAAGCTTTCTTT	CASSLGQAGNTEAFF
NA	15	TRBD1	TRBV6-5	TRBJ2-5	TGTGCCAGCATGCGGGGACAGGGGACACAAGAGACCCAGTACTTC	CASMRGQGTQETQYF
NA	15	TRBD2	TRBV30	TRBJ2-3	TGTGCCTGGAGTAAAGGACTAGCGGGATCAGATACGCAGTATTTT	CAWSKGLAGSDTQYF
NA	14	TRBD1	TRBV20-1	TRBJ2-5	TGCAGTGCTAGTTGGACAGGGACCCAAGAGACCCAGTACTTC	CSASWTGTQETQYF
once	15	TRBD1	TRBV7-9	TRBJ1-4	TGTGCCAGCAGCCTAGGGACAGGGAAGGGTGAAAGACTGTTTTTT	CASSLGTGKGERLFF
NA	14	NA	TRBV2	TRBJ1-1	TGTGCCAGCACCCCCGCAGGGTTGAACACTGAAGCTTTCTTT	CASTPAGLNTEAFF
NA	14	NA	TRBV18	TRBJ2-5	TGTGCCAGCTCACCGATGGACAGTGGAGAGACCCAGTACTTC	CASSPMDSGETQYF
NA	14	TRBD1	TRBV19	TRBJ2-2	TGTGCCAGTAGTTTCAACAGGGGCACCGGGGAGCTGTTTTTT	CASSFNRGTGELFF